The 8 T cell receptor beta chains below all came from one sample that was sequenced in a study of cytomegalovirus exposure and HLA in healthy donors. The PCR ran on 60 Vbeta and 13 Jbeta primers. The assay was immunoSEQ multiplex PCR, and TCRdb's table has in-frame clones only and misses some. Of 120,000 or so clones listed, 75% to 80% are singletons. Sequencing input: PBMCs. These receptors were obtained from a woman aged 40 to 49 in good health and CMV-seronegative.

This clone showed up just a few times. The V call is TRBV7-9, the J call TRBJ1-3, with unresolved D. The CDR3 spans 14 residues. Per germline, CDR1 SEHNR and CDR2 FQNEAQ (reference sequence). V lost 6 bases and J 3 bases, leaving 12 bases between the germline ends. The CDR3 spells CASSSGIHGNTIYF. The DNA of the CDR3 is TGTGCCAGCAGTTCCGGGATCCATGGAAACACCATATATTTT. The complete variable domain, with remaining parts taken from reference TRBV7-9 and TRBJ1-3, reads DTGVSQNPRHKITKRGQNVTFRCDPISEHNRLYWYRQTLGQGPEFLTYFQNEAQLEKSRLLSDRFSAERPKGSFSTLEIQRTEQGDSAMYLCASSSGIHGNTIYFGEGSWLTVV.

The chain recombines TRBV19 with TRBJ2-2, with TRBD1 identical over 11 bases. The CDR3 spans 15 residues. Per the germline V gene, CDR1 is LNHDA and CDR2 is SQIVND (reference sequence). J lost 7 bases, V lost 4 bases, and 5 bases had no gene match. The CDR3 DNA sequence: TGTGCCAGTAGTAGCGGACAGGGGGCGCGCGGGGAGCTGTTTTTT. It encodes CASSSGQGARGELFF.

This chain uses TRBV19 with TRBJ2-5; possibly TRBD1 for D (6 bases). The CDR3 contains 15 residues. Trimming removed 3 bases from V and 5 bases from J, with 16 bases in between. Germline assignment: CDR1 LNHDA and CDR2 SQIVND (reference sequence). The CDR3 loop reads CASSIASGDGETQYF. The CDR3 coding sequence is TGTGCCAGTAGTATCGCGTCAGGGGACGGGGAGACCCAGTACTTC.

The gene calls are TRBV10-3 and TRBJ2-3; tentative D call: TRBD2 (5 bases). Looked up from germline, CDR1 is ENHRY and CDR2 is SYGVKD. V lost 7 bases, J lost 0 bases, and 11 bases lay in between. This CDR3 is 14 amino acids long. The CDR3 region has the DNA TGTGCCATCAAACCGGGATCTAGCACAGATACGCAGTATTTT. As protein: CAIKPGSSTDTQYF.

The V gene is TRBV7-2, the J gene TRBJ2-1, with 7 bases identical to TRBD1. Trimming removed 2 bases from V and 8 bases from J; junction bases left unmatched: 6. Germline CDR1 reads SGHTA; CDR2 reads FQGNSA. CDR3 size: 14 residues. This CDR3 reads CASSLSATGYEQFF. CDR3 sequence (DNA): TGTGCCAGCAGCTTATCGGCGACAGGGTATGAGCAGTTCTTC.

The chain links TRBV5-8 to TRBJ2-7, with 9 bases identical to TRBD1. Germline V gene lookup returns CDR1 SGHTS and CDR2 YDEGEE. Trimming at V came to 4 bases and at J to 3 bases, leaving 11 bases not matched to a gene. The CDR3 extends over 16 amino acids. The CDR3 bases are TGTGCCAGCAGCATGGGAACCGGGACAGGGAACTACGAGCAGTACTTC. This codes for CASSMGTGTGNYEQYF. Complete variable domain (other parts from reference TRBV5-8 and TRBJ2-7): EAGVTQSPTHLIKTRGQQATLRCSPISGHTSVYWYQQALGLGLQFLLWYDEGEERNRGNFPPRFSGRQFPNYSSELNVNALELEDSALYLCASSMGTGTGNYEQYFGPGTRLTVT.

CDR3 in DNA: TGTGCCAGCAGCCCGAACCCCACCGTGGGGACTAGTTGGGATACGCAGTATTTT. Protein product: CASSPNPTVGTSWDTQYF. The V and J genes are TRBV7-2 and TRBJ2-3; 8 nucleotides align to TRBD2. Germline loops: CDR1 SGHTA, CDR2 FQGNSA. V was clipped by 5 bases and J by 6 bases; unmatched bases: 19. CDR3 size: 18 residues.

The V gene is TRBV11-2, the J gene TRBJ2-2, with a weak D call TRBD1 (5 bases). V lost 2 bases and J 1 base, leaving 8 bases between the germline ends. Germline lookup yields CDR1 SGHAT and CDR2 FQNNGV. The CDR3 covers 15 residues. The CDR3 region is CASSLRQLNTGELFF. CDR3 bases: TGTGCCAGCAGCTTAAGACAGTTGAACACCGGGGAGCTGTTTTTT.